Below, 18 T cell receptor beta chains from the same sample are listed, as sequenced in a study of blood T cell repertoires in COVID-19. Sequencing was performed with immunoSEQ multiplex PCR; in TCRdb, only in-frame clones are kept and a portion is missing. The repertoire holds some 200,000 clones, with roughly 80% as singletons. Sequencing was carried out using peripheral blood. Source of these receptors: a woman aged 40 to 50 with acute or convalescent COVID-19.

The chain links TRBV5-1 to TRBJ1-2; D uncertain. The germline V and J ends were trimmed by 4 bases and 2 bases, with 9 bases remaining between them. The CDR3 is 13 residues long. CDR1 SGHRS and CDR2 YFSETQ come from the germline V gene. CDR3 sequence: CASSESLNYGYTF. The CDR3 DNA is TGCGCCAGCAGCGAGTCTTTAAACTATGGCTACACCTTC.

This clone was seen a handful of times. This chain's CDR3 is CASSPGTVRYGYTF. DNA of the CDR3: TGCGCCAGCAGCCCCGGGACTGTTCGTTATGGCTACACCTTC. The chain combines TRBV5-1 with TRBJ1-2; maybe TRBD1 (5 bases). This CDR3 has 14 residues. The V gene's germline CDR1 is SGHRS and CDR2 YFSETQ. Between the trimmed V and J ends, which lost 4 bases and 5 bases, there was a span of 15 bases.

The V call is TRBV28, the J call TRBJ2-7, with 8 bases aligning to TRBD2. The CDR3 totals 14 residues. The junction had 10 bases not matched to a gene; V was cut back by 6 bases and J by 6 bases. CDR1 and CDR2 (germline): MDHEN, SYDVKM. This chain's CDR3 is CASRPPGLVREQYF. CDR3 nucleotides: TGTGCCAGCAGGCCGCCGGGACTAGTTCGCGAGCAGTACTTC.

Only one count was recorded for this clone. The chain carries TRBV2 and TRBJ2-7; 7 nucleotides match TRBD2. CDR1 is SNHLY and CDR2 is FYNNEI in the germline V gene. This CDR3 region has 13 residues. The V and J ends lost 10 bases and 2 bases, in that order; junction bases with no gene match: 8. The chain's CDR3 is CAIGGTATYEQYF. The CDR3 DNA is TGTGCCATCGGGGGGACGGCGACCTACGAGCAGTACTTC.

This chain connects TRBV28 to TRBJ2-1, with 14 bases matching TRBD2. J was trimmed by 6 bases and V by 3 bases; bases with no gene match: 4. Germline values: CDR1 MDHEN, CDR2 SYDVKM. There are 16 residues in the CDR3. The CDR3 DNA is TGTGCCAGCAGTTTGGGACTAGCGGGAGTGGGCAATGAGCAGTTCTTC. This encodes CASSLGLAGVGNEQFF.

The V call is TRBV6-6, the J call TRBJ1-1; D gene ambiguous. CDR1 is MNHNY, CDR2 SVGAGI, per germline (reference sequence). The length of the CDR3 is 15 residues. Trimming took off 3 bases at V and 2 bases at J, with 13 bases between the two ends. The CDR3 loop reads CASSYFSTENTEAFF. CDR3 DNA: TGTGCCAGCAGTTATTTTAGCACGGAAAACACTGAAGCTTTCTTT.

The chain's CDR3 is CSGSGSIYEQYF. CDR3 DNA: TGCAGCGGTAGCGGGAGCATCTACGAGCAGTACTTC. V gene TRBV29-1 combines with J gene TRBJ2-7; TRBD2 aligns across 9 bases. Germline V gene lookup returns CDR1 SQVTM and CDR2 ANQGSEA. Trimming at V came to 7 bases and at J to 3 bases, leaving 4 bases not matched to a gene. The CDR3 runs 12 residues.

This chain uses TRBV29-1 with TRBJ2-5; 9 bases agree with TRBD2. Germline V gives CDR1 SQVTM, CDR2 ANQGSEA. This CDR3 comprises 13 residues. V shed 7 bases and J 5 bases; nucleotides not matched to a gene: 8. CDR3 amino acids: CSGVAGVGETQYF. In DNA form, the CDR3 reads TGCAGCGGAGTAGCGGGGGTGGGTGAGACCCAGTACTTC.

This chain connects TRBV11-2 to TRBJ2-7; D ambiguous. Germline V gene sequence: CDR1 SGHAT, CDR2 FQNNGV. V lost 3 bases to trimming and J lost 0 bases, with 6 bases between them. This CDR3 has 13 amino acids. The CDR3 loop is CASSFSSSYEQYF. CDR3 bases: TGTGCCAGCAGCTTTTCCAGCTCCTACGAGCAGTACTTC.

The chain has TRBV5-1 and TRBJ2-6; D gene unclear. V shed 4 bases and J shed 1 base, with 9 bases lying between them. The CDR3 extends over 15 amino acids. Germline V gives CDR1 SGHRS, CDR2 YFSETQ. The CDR3 sequence is CASSPVVSGANVLTF. The CDR3 DNA reads as TGCGCCAGCAGCCCAGTTGTTTCTGGGGCCAACGTCCTGACTTTC.

This clone was found a few times. The rearrangement uses TRBV2 and TRBJ1-5, with 9 positions matching TRBD1. Germline V CDR1 and CDR2: SNHLY, FYNNEI. CDR3 length equals 13 residues. V shed 6 bases, J shed 5 bases, and the junction held 2 bases outside the gene matches. The CDR3 sequence: CASRTGGYQPQHF. CDR3 DNA: TGTGCCAGCAGGACAGGGGGATATCAGCCCCAGCATTTT.

CDR3 in amino acids: CASRPGTGNSPLHF. The CDR3 DNA reads TGTGCCAGCAGGCCCGGGACAGGGAATTCACCCCTCCACTTT. The V and J genes are TRBV2 and TRBJ1-6; TRBD1 agrees at 9 bases. Trimming removed 6 bases from V and 7 bases from J; junction bases left unmatched: 4. The germline CDR1 and CDR2 sequences are SNHLY and FYNNEI. This CDR3 is 14 amino acids long. The full variable domain, in which reference TRBV2 and TRBJ1-6 provide the parts outside the CDR3, is EPEVTQTPSHQVTQMGQEVILRCVPISNHLYFYWYRQILGQKVEFLVSFYNNEISEKSEIFDDQFSVERPDGSNFTLKIRSTKLEDSAMYFCASRPGTGNSPLHFGNGTRLTVT.

This chain uses TRBV6-1 with TRBJ2-7; perhaps TRBD2 as D (7 bases). CDR1 is MNHNS, CDR2 SASEGT, per germline. The V and J ends lost 1 base and 4 bases respectively, with 11 bases between them. CDR3 length: 14 amino acids. For the CDR3, the DNA is TGTGCCAGCAGTGAAGGGGGGGGGCGGTACGAGCAGTACTTC. Translation: CASSEGGGRYEQYF.

This clone appeared a few times. The chain recombines TRBV5-6 with TRBJ2-2, with D possibly being TRBD2 (6 bases). Trimming took 7 bases from V and 5 from J, leaving 21 bases between them. Per germline, CDR1 SGHDT and CDR2 YYEEEE. The CDR3 runs 16 residues. CDR3 nucleotide sequence: TGTGCCAGCTCCCTCAGGGCGGGACGGGAAACCGGGGAGCTGTTTTTT. This translates into CASSLRAGRETGELFF. Looking up the rest from reference TRBV5-6 and TRBJ2-2 gives the full variable domain: DAGVTQSPTHLIKTRGQQVTLRCSPKSGHDTVSWYQQALGQGPQFIFQYYEEEERQRGNFPDRFSGHQFPNYSSELNVNALLLGDSALYLCASSLRAGRETGELFFGEGSRLTVL.

The V call is TRBV7-9, the J call TRBJ2-4; 10 positions match TRBD2. The CDR3 has 17 amino acids. The trim removed 5 bases at V and 2 bases at J, leaving 9 bases unmatched. In germline, CDR1 is SEHNR, CDR2 FQNEAQ (reference sequence). This chain's CDR3 is CASSRAVAGGSKNIQYF. The CDR3 DNA reads TGTGCCAGCAGCAGAGCGGTAGCGGGAGGATCCAAAAACATTCAGTACTTC.

J is TRBJ1-1 and V is TRBV2; D unresolved. Trimming removed 11 bases from V and 3 bases from J, with 16 bases in between. Germline-derived CDR1 and CDR2 are SNHLY and FYNNEI. The CDR3 is made up of 13 amino acids. In DNA form, the CDR3 reads TGTGCCTTCTCCGGGGAAGGAGACACTGAAGCTTTCTTT. Translation: CAFSGEGDTEAFF.

The chain couples TRBV4-2 to TRBJ1-5, with TRBD1 as a possible D gene (5 bases). Germline V lookup: CDR1 LGHNA, CDR2 YNFKEQ. Trimming took 0 bases from V and 1 from J, leaving 13 bases between them. This CDR3 has 17 amino acids. CDR3 sequence reads: CASSQDGGGWSNQPQHF. The CDR3 DNA follows: TGTGCCAGCAGCCAAGACGGTGGGGGGTGGAGCAATCAGCCCCAGCATTTT.

This rearrangement joins TRBV28 to TRBJ2-2; D might be TRBD1 (6 bases). The CDR3 has 15 residues. V was pared by 5 bases and J by 3 bases, with 13 bases between. From germline, CDR1 is MDHEN and CDR2 SYDVKM. The CDR3 is CASSIMDSYTGELFF. The CDR3 DNA reads as TGTGCCAGCAGTATAATGGACAGTTACACCGGGGAGCTGTTTTTT.